Given below is one T cell receptor (beta chain) in context. This clonotype was seen ten or more times. No antigen is known for it. No much larger clonotype is one base removed from it; base qualities were not supplied. Flow cytometry had shown CD8+CD57+ cell expansion in the patients selected for sequencing. Every patient had a diagnosis of severe acquired aplastic anemia based on International Study of Aplastic Anemia and Agranulocytosis and Camitta criteria. Patients had received no therapy at the time of blood sampling. In this study, sorted CD4+ and CD8+ T cells from the blood of healthy subjects and of severe aplastic anemia patients had their TCR repertoires deep-sequenced. Patients were enrolled in the USA under clinicaltrials.gov protocols 00001620, 01623167, 00001397, 00071045, 00081523 and 00961064. Ficoll-Paque density gradient centrifugation was used to isolate peripheral blood mononuclear cells. Before DNA extraction, CD4+ and CD8+ T cells were sorted by FACS or by magnetic beads.

Reading from cysteine to phenylalanine, the CDR3 counts 14 amino acids. Only the CDR3 DNA is retained, 42 bases long and in frame from the first base. V has 4 bases trimmed and J has 1 base trimmed; junction bases matching no gene number 2. The germline V gene gives CDR1 as SGHVS and CDR2 as FQNEAQ. This entry is derived from a study of CD8+CD57+ T cells in acquired aplastic anemia (dated by TCRdb to the late 2010s). Background for the entire study: DNA extracted from sorted CD4+ and CD8+ cells had a mean of approximately 3 ug, with a range of roughly 0.19 to 27.4 ug. A CD8+CD57+ expansion meant a frequency higher than the mean frequency seen in healthy subjects. General findings and caveats noted by the study authors: Between patients and healthy controls, no significant difference in CD8+ Simpson's diversity was found (P=0.060). Roughly 30 CD8+ CDR3 sequences were found to be shared between patients and controls, but these sequences appeared to be highly expressed in patients and within the immunodominant clones of the patients.

Profiling of TCR beta VDJ combinations and CDR3 sequences used genomic DNA as the template. An Illumina HiSeq 2000 was used for TCR repertoire sequencing. Per the original workflow: TRBV/TRBJ rearrangement plots, CDR3 size and DJ length profiles, and Simpson's diversity index were used to evaluate the repertoires. The immunodominant clone was defined as the most abundant DNA sequence in deep sequencing data. CDR3 amino acid sequences were checked for sharing between subjects and were compared against published repertoires and the VDJdb database. TCRdb reprocessed the public reads (quality trimming at Q25 with fastp, clone calling with MiXCR) and kept in-frame beta chains. Entries are consolidated by CDR3 protein sequence, retaining the most common genes and DNA. Clone size and V and J calls follow TCRdb, not the original study. This sample comprises 250,000 or so distinct CDR3 sequences, more than 40% of them detected only once. The top ten clonotypes cover 7.8% of the sample.

This chain is built from TRBV7-8 and TRBJ2-7, with TRBD1 identical over 9 junction bases. The sequence was obtained from a human donor with aplastic anemia. The material sequenced was sorted CD4+, CD8+, or CD8+CD57+ T cells (not recorded which) from PBMCs. The CDR3 loop reads CASSSGQGSYEQYF. The base sequence is TGTGCCAGCAGCTCCGGACAGGGGTCCTACGAGCAGTACTTC.